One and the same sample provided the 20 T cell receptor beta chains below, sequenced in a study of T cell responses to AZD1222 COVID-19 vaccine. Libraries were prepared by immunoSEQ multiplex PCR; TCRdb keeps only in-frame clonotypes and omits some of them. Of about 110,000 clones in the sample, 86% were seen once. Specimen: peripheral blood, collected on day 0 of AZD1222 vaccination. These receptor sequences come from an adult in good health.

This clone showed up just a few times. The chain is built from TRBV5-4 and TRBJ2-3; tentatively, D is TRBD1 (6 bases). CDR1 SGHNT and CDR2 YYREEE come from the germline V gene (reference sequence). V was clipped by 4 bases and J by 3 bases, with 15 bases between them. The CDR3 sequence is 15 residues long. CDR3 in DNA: TGTGCCAGCAGCAGTGGGACACCCGGTACAGATACGCAGTATTTT. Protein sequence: CASSSGTPGTDTQYF.

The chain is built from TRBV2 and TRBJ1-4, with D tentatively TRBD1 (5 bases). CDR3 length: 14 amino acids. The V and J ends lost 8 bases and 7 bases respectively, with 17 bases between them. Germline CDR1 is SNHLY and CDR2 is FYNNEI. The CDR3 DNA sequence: TGTGCCAGCCTCGGAGGAGGGGTTAGTGAAAAACTGTTTTTT. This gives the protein CASLGGGVSEKLFF.

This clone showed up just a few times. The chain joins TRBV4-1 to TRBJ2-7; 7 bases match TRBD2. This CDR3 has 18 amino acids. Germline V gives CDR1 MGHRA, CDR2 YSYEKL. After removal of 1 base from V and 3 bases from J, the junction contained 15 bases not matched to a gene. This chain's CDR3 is CASSQVGEGSWKNYEQYF. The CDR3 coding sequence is TGCGCCAGCAGCCAAGTAGGGGAGGGATCTTGGAAAAACTACGAGCAGTACTTC.

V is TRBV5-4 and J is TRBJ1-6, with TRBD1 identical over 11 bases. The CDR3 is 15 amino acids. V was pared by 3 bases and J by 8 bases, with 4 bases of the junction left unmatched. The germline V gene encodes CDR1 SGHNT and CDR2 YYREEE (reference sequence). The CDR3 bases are TGTGCCAGCAGCTCCGGGACAGGGGGTGATTCACCCCTCCACTTT. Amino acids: CASSSGTGGDSPLHF. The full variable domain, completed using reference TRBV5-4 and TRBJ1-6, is ETGVTQSPTHLIKTRGQQVTLRCSSQSGHNTVSWYQQALGQGPQFIFQYYREEENGRGNFPPRFSGLQFPNYSSELNVNALELDDSALYLCASSSGTGGDSPLHFGNGTRLTVT.

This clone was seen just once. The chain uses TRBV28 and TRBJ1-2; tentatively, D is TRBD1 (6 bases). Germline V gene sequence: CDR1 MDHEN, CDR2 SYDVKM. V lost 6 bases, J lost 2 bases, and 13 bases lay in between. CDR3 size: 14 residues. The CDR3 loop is CASRIGGANYGYTF. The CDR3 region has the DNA TGTGCCAGCAGGATCGGGGGCGCCAACTATGGCTACACCTTC.

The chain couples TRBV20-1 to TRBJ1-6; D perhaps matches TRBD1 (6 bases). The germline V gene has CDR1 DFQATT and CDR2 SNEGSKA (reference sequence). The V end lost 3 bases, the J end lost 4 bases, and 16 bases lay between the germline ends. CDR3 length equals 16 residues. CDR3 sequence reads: CSASPLGGQYNSPLHF. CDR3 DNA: TGCAGTGCTAGTCCCCTAGGAGGACAGTATAATTCACCCCTCCACTTT.

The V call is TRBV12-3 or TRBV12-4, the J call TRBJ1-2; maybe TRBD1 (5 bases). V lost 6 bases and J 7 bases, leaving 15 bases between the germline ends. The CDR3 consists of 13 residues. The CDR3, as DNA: TGTGCCAGCAGCCACAGGCGTGCTGGTGGCTACACCTTC. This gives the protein CASSHRRAGGYTF.

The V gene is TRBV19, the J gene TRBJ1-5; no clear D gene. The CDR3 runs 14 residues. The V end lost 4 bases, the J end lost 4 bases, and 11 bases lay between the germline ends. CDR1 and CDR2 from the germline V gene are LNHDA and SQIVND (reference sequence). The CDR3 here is CASSTPDRNQPQHF. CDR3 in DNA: TGTGCCAGTAGTACTCCCGACCGGAATCAGCCCCAGCATTTT.

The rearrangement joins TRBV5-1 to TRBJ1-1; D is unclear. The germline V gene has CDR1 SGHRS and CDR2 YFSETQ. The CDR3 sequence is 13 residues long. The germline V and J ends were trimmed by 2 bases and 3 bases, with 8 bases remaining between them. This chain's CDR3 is CASSFDFDTEAFF. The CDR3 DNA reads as TGCGCCAGCAGCTTCGATTTTGACACTGAAGCTTTCTTT. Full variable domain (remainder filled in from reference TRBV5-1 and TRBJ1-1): KAGVTQTPRYLIKTRGQQVTLSCSPISGHRSVSWYQQTPGQGLQFLFEYFSETQRNKGNFPGRFSGRQFSNSRSEMNVSTLELGDSALYLCASSFDFDTEAFFGQGTRLTVV.

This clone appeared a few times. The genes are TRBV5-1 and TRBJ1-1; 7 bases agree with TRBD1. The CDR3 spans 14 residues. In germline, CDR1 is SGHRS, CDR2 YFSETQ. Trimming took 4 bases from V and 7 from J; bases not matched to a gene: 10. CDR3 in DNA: TGCGCCAGCAGCGGACAGGTTTCTTCCCTTGAAGCTTTCTTT. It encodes CASSGQVSSLEAFF.

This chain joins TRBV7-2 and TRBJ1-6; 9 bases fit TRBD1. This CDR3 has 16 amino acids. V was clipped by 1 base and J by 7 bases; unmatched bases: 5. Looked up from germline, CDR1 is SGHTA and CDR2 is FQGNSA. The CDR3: CASSLVDRGGNSPLHF. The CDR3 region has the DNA TGTGCCAGCAGCTTAGTGGACAGGGGAGGGAATTCACCCCTCCACTTT.

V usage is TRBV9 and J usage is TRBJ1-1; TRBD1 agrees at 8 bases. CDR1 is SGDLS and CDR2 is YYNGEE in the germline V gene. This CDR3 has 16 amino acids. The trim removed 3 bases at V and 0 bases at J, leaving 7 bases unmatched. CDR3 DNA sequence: TGTGCCAGCAGCGCCCGGACAGGGCGAATGAACACTGAAGCTTTCTTT. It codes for CASSARTGRMNTEAFF.

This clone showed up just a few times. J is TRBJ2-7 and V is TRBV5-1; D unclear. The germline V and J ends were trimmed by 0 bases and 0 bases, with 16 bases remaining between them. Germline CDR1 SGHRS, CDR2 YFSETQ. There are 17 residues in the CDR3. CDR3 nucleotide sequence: TGCGCCAGCAGCTTGGCCCTAGGCGGCCCGGGCTCCTACGAGCAGTACTTC. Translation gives CASSLALGGPGSYEQYF.

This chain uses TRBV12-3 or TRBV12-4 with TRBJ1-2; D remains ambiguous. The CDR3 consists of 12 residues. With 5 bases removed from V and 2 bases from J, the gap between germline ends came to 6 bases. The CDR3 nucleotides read TGTGCCAGCAGTCGGCAAAACTATGGCTACACCTTC. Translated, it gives CASSRQNYGYTF.

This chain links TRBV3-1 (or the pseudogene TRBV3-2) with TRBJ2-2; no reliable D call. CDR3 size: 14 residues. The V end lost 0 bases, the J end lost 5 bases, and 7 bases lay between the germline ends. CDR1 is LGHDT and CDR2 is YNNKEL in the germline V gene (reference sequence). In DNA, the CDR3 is TGTGCCAGCAGCCAAGATGTCACTACCGGGGAGCTGTTTTTT. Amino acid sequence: CASSQDVTTGELFF.

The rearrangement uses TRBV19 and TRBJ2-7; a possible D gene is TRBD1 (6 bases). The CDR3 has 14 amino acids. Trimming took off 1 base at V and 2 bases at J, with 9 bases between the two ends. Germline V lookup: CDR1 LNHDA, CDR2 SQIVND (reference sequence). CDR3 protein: CASSIGGQTYEQYF. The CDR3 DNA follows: TGTGCCAGTAGTATAGGTGGACAGACCTACGAGCAGTACTTC.

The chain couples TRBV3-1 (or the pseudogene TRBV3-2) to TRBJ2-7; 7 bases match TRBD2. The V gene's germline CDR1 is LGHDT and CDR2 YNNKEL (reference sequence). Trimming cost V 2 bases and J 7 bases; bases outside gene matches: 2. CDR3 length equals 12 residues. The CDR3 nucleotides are TGTGCCAGCAGCCAATCAGCGGGAGAGCAGTACTTC. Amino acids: CASSQSAGEQYF.

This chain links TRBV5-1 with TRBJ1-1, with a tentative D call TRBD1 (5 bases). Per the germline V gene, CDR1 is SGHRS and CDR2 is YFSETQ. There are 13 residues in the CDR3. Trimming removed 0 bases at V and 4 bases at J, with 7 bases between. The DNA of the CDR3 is TGCGCCAGCAGCTTGGGCGGGGGCACTGAAGCTTTCTTT. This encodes CASSLGGGTEAFF. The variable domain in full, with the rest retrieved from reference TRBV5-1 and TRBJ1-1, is KAGVTQTPRYLIKTRGQQVTLSCSPISGHRSVSWYQQTPGQGLQFLFEYFSETQRNKGNFPGRFSGRQFSNSRSEMNVSTLELGDSALYLCASSLGGGTEAFFGQGTRLTVV.

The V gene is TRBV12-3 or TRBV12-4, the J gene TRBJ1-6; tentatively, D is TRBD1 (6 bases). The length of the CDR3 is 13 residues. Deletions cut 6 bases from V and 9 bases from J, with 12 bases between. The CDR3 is CASRIEGVSPLHF. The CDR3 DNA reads TGTGCCAGCAGAATCGAGGGGGTTTCACCCCTCCACTTT.

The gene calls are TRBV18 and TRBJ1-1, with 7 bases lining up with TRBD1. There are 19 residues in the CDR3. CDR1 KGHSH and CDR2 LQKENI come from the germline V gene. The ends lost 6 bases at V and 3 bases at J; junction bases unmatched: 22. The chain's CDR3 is CASSDRLILQGKRHTEAFF. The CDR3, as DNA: TGTGCCAGCTCCGACCGATTAATACTACAGGGGAAACGCCACACTGAAGCTTTCTTT.